This T cell receptor beta chain was captured by sequencing in a study of CD8 T cells in ankylosing spondylitis. Points from the study as a whole: In synovial fluid and blood from reactive arthritis, some motif variants were previously reported. Disease-linked clones were reportedly significantly enriched in matched ankylosing spondylitis synovial fluid. In ankylosing spondylitis blood, a motif of about eight highly homologous TCR beta variants appeared characteristic.

Points on this clonotype: Antigen specificity is unknown.

A quantitative 5'-RACE method, one with molecular barcodes, was used to make TCR beta libraries. TCRdb itself ran the 5' RACE reads through MiXCR, one entry per CDR3 protein. This sample has 150,000 or so distinct CDR3 sequences, with around a third found just once. Germline V gene data show CDR1 as SGHNT and CDR2 as YYREEE (reference sequence). V was pared by 0 bases and J by 0 bases, with 13 bases between. There are 17 residues in the CDR3. Sequenced input: synovial fluid, either unsorted or a sorted T cell fraction (not recorded which). This sequence originates from a male donor with ankylosing spondylitis. This chain links TRBV5-4 with TRBJ1-3, with a possible D match to TRBD1 (6 bases). The CDR3 DNA reads as TGTGCCAGCAGCTTGGGAACCGGGACATCCTCTGGAAACACCATATATTTT. Protein: CASSLGTGTSSGNTIYF.